This record looks at one TCR beta chain sequence and its context. The data originate from a study of blood T cells in healthy people across ages. The V gene's germline CDR1 is SGHRS and CDR2 YFSETQ. The CDR3 length is 12 residues. The V gene lost 4 bases and the J gene lost 10 bases, with 14 bases spanning the gap. No fewer than 5.5 micrograms of total RNA were isolated from every sample. The second PCR ran about 6 to 12 cycles with a sample-barcoded 5' primer and J-beta primers. MiXCR was run by TCRdb on the 5' RACE reads, yielding one entry per CDR3 protein. Among more than 800,000 distinct CDR3 sequences, 40% to 45% were seen once, and the ten largest hold approximately 20%.

The clonotype originates from a woman aged 55-70 years in good health. The chain employs TRBV5-1 and TRBJ1-1, with a tentative D call TRBD1 (5 bases). Source material: blood. The CDR3 region is CASSPDVGGAFF. DNA of the CDR3: TGCGCCAGCAGCCCGGACGTGGGGGGAGCTTTCTTT.